Listed below are T cell receptor beta chains from one sample, sequenced in a study of early T cells in non-severe SARS-CoV-2 infection. Each CDR3 protein is one row after TCRdb ran MiXCR on the 5' RACE reads. The sample includes tens of thousands of distinct CDR3 sequences, 11% seen only once; the top ten take 10% to 13%. Sequencing used whole blood. These receptors were obtained from an adult who was a healthcare worker with PCR-confirmed SARS-CoV-2 infection or an uninfected control (not recorded which). Each CDR3 is given with its conserved first and last residue. A D gene is named only where the DNA matches it firmly. Not all rows give a size; the values are once, few, many and, for expanded clones, a class.

>TRBV28|-|TRBJ2-2|-
TGTGCCAGCAGGGAGCGGACCGGGGAGCTGTTTTTT
CASRERTGELFF
>TRBV2|TRBD1|TRBJ2-2|many
TGTGCCAGCATCGGACAGGGAATAGGCGGGGAGCTGTTTTTT
CASIGQGIGGELFF
>TRBV5-6|-|TRBJ2-5|few
TGTGCCAGCAGCCACATCGGGGGCCAAGAGACCCAGTACTTC
CASSHIGGQETQYF
>TRBV5-1|-|TRBJ2-1|-
TGCGCCAGCAGCACCCAGGGCAATGAGCAGTTCTTC
CASSTQGNEQFF
>TRBV2|TRBD2|TRBJ2-5|many
TGTGCCAGCAGTGATCGGGGACTAGTGGAGACCCAGTACTTC
CASSDRGLVETQYF
>TRBV28|-|TRBJ2-7|few
TGTGCCAGCAGTTTCCGACTACCTGATAGCTCCTACGAGCAGTACTTC
CASSFRLPDSSYEQYF
>TRBV13|TRBD2|TRBJ2-1|few
TGTGCCAGCAGGATACTAGCGCCCAGCTCCTACAATGAGCAGTTCTTC
CASRILAPSSYNEQFF
>TRBV10-3|TRBD1|TRBJ2-7|-
TGTGCCATCGGGCCGGGACAGGGACCCTACGAGCAGTACTTC
CAIGPGQGPYEQYF
>TRBV5-1|TRBD1|TRBJ2-5|-
TGCGCCAGCAGCAGGGGACAGGGGCAAGAGACCCAGTACTTC
CASSRGQGQETQYF
>TRBV24-1|-|TRBJ2-1|many
TGTGCCACCAGTGGACCGGGAGCGAATGAGCAGTTCTTC
CATSGPGANEQFF
>TRBV9|TRBD1|TRBJ2-1|many
TGTGCCAGCAGCGTAGCAGGACAGGGGGGGAATGAGCAGTTCTTC
CASSVAGQGGNEQFF
>TRBV6-6|-|TRBJ2-1|-
TGTGCCAGCAGTCCCTCGGTGGTCGAGGGGCAGTTCTTC
CASSPSVVEGQFF
>TRBV20-1|-|TRBJ1-1|few
TGCAGTGCTAGAATACAGGGAGGTGTGAGGAACACTGAAGCTTTCTTT
CSARIQGGVRNTEAFF
>TRBV3-1|-|TRBJ2-7|-
TGTGCCAGCAGCCACGGGACTGCCGGGGGATACGAGCAGTACTTC
CASSHGTAGGYEQYF
>TRBV7-2|-|TRBJ2-7|-
TGTGCCAGCAGCAGACCGGGACCCCCAGACATCGAGCAGTACTTC
CASSRPGPPDIEQYF
>TRBV28|-|TRBJ1-2|-
TGTGCCAGCAGTAACACTCCGGGAGAGGCATATGGCTACACCTTC
CASSNTPGEAYGYTF
>TRBV7-9|-|TRBJ2-2|-
TGTGCCAGCAGCGGTGGAGGGTTCGCGAACACCGGGGAGCTGTTTTTT
CASSGGGFANTGELFF
>TRBV24-1|-|TRBJ2-1|few
TGTGCCACCGACTCCCCGTCAGAGTACAATGAGCAGTTCTTC
CATDSPSEYNEQFF
>TRBV19|-|TRBJ2-2|-
TGTGCCAGTAGTATAGGTACAACCGGGGAGCTGTTTTTT
CASSIGTTGELFF
>TRBV19|TRBD1|TRBJ1-1|-
TGTGCCAGTAGTCAAGGGGGCCCCACTGAAGCTTTCTTT
CASSQGGPTEAFF
>TRBV29-1|-|TRBJ2-2|few
TGCAGCGTTGGTGTGGACCCCGGACAAAGAGTCGGGGAGCTGTTTTTT
CSVGVDPGQRVGELFF
>TRBV27|-|TRBJ2-7|-
TGTGCCAGCAGTCCTCGGACAGAGAGCTCCTACGAGCAGTACTTC
CASSPRTESSYEQYF
>TRBV5-1|-|TRBJ2-1|few
TGCGCCAGCAGCTTAGGGTCGGGCTCCTACAATGAGCAGTTCTTC
CASSLGSGSYNEQFF
>TRBV25-1|TRBD1|TRBJ1-6|many
TGTGCCAGCAGCCGACAGGGTTATAATTCACCCCTCCACTTT
CASSRQGYNSPLHF
>TRBV2|TRBD1|TRBJ1-5|-
TGTGCCAGCAGTTGGGACAGCCCTAATCAGCCCCAGCATTTT
CASSWDSPNQPQHF
>TRBV12-3/TRBV12-4|-|TRBJ2-7|few
TGTGCCAGCAGTTTCTCGCCCGGACCCTACGAGCAGTACTTC
CASSFSPGPYEQYF
>TRBV10-2|-|TRBJ2-1|-
TGCGCCAGGGCGGGACAGCCGGACCTCAATGAGCAGTTCTTC
CARAGQPDLNEQFF
>TRBV20-1|-|TRBJ2-1|few
TGCAGTGCTAGATGGGCAGGGGACATAAACAATGAGCAGTTCTTC
CSARWAGDINNEQFF
>TRBV12-3/TRBV12-4|TRBD2|TRBJ2-7|-
TGTGCCAGCAGTTTAGCTAGCGGGGGACCTTACGAGCAGTACTTC
CASSLASGGPYEQYF
>TRBV28|TRBD1|TRBJ1-5|-
TGTGCCAGCAGTAGACAGGGGGTGGTGAAACAGCCCCAGCATTTT
CASSRQGVVKQPQHF
>TRBV27|-|TRBJ2-6|few
TGTGCCAGCACCCCCGCCTCTGGGGCCAACGTCCTGACTTTC
CASTPASGANVLTF
>TRBV18|-|TRBJ2-1|many
TGTGCCAGCTCACTGAGGGACAATGAGCAGTTCTTC
CASSLRDNEQFF
>TRBV27|TRBD2|TRBJ2-7|many
TGTGCCAGCTGTAGGTTGGGGGGGGATGCCTACGAGCAGTACTTC
CASCRLGGDAYEQYF
>TRBV6-4|TRBD2|TRBJ2-3|-
TGTGCCAGCAGTGAACTAGCGGGTTCCACAGATACGCAGTATTTT
CASSELAGSTDTQYF
>TRBV7-7|-|TRBJ2-3|few
TGTGCCAGCAGCTCCGGGACCAATAGAGGCACAGATACGCAGTATTTT
CASSSGTNRGTDTQYF
>TRBV5-1|-|TRBJ2-5|-
TGCGCCAGCAGCTTGGCCTTGGCCGAAGAGACCCAGTACTTC
CASSLALAEETQYF
>TRBV20-1|-|TRBJ2-7|-
TGCAGTGCCACTAGTCTATACGAGCAGTACTTC
CSATSLYEQYF
>TRBV6-5|-|TRBJ2-5|-
TGTGCCAGCAGTTTCAACCGGGACCCCCAAGAGACCCAGTACTTC
CASSFNRDPQETQYF
>TRBV27|TRBD1|TRBJ1-1|-
TGTGCCAGCAGTTCACTACAGGGGGAGAACACTGAAGCTTTCTTT
CASSSLQGENTEAFF
>TRBV6-5|TRBD2|TRBJ2-6|-
TGTGCCAGCAGCGACAGCGCGGGGGTCGGGTATATTGGGGCCAACGTCCTGACTTTC
CASSDSAGVGYIGANVLTF
>TRBV19|-|TRBJ2-2|few
TGTGCCAGTAGTATTAAGGGTGGGGCCGGGGAGCTGTTTTTT
CASSIKGGAGELFF
>TRBV10-3|TRBD1|TRBJ1-1|-
TGTGCCATCAGCCCCAGACAGGGGGCCAACACTGAAGCTTTCTTT
CAISPRQGANTEAFF
>TRBV20-1|-|TRBJ2-1|-
TGCAGTGCCCCCAGGGACTTCGGTACCTACAATGAGCAGTTCTTC
CSAPRDFGTYNEQFF
>TRBV5-1|-|TRBJ2-7|-
TGCGCCAGCAGCTTGGAACAAACCTACGAGCAGTACTTC
CASSLEQTYEQYF
>TRBV7-8|TRBD1|TRBJ2-7|few
TGTGCCAGCAGCACGGGGACAGGGGACGACGAGCAGTACTTC
CASSTGTGDDEQYF
>TRBV5-1|TRBD2|TRBJ2-1|few
TGCGCCAGCAGCTCGGGACTAGCGGGAGGTAGCGAGCAGTTCTTC
CASSSGLAGGSEQFF
>TRBV12-3/TRBV12-4|-|TRBJ2-1|many
TGTGCCAGCAGCCCTGACAGGCGCATCTACAATGAGCAGTTCTTC
CASSPDRRIYNEQFF
>TRBV7-8|-|TRBJ2-3|many
TGTGCCAGCAGCTTAGCGTTGGAAGATACGCAGTATTTT
CASSLALEDTQYF
>TRBV7-3|-|TRBJ2-7|few
TGTGCCAGCAGCCAGGGACCGGCCTACGAGCAGTACTTC
CASSQGPAYEQYF
>TRBV7-6|TRBD2|TRBJ2-3|-
TGTGCCAGCACCGATAGCGGGGGCACAGATACGCAGTATTTT
CASTDSGGTDTQYF
>TRBV5-5|-|TRBJ1-5|-
TGTGCCAGCAGCTTAGGCCAGGCGGTCTGGCAGCCCCAGCATTTT
CASSLGQAVWQPQHF
>TRBV2|TRBD2|TRBJ2-2|-
TGTGCCAGCAGCCTCCTTGGCGGGGGGGCCTCCGGGGAGCTGTTTTTT
CASSLLGGGASGELFF
>TRBV18|TRBD1|TRBJ2-1|many
TGTGCCAGCTCACCAGGGACAGGGGGCAATGAGCAGTTCTTC
CASSPGTGGNEQFF